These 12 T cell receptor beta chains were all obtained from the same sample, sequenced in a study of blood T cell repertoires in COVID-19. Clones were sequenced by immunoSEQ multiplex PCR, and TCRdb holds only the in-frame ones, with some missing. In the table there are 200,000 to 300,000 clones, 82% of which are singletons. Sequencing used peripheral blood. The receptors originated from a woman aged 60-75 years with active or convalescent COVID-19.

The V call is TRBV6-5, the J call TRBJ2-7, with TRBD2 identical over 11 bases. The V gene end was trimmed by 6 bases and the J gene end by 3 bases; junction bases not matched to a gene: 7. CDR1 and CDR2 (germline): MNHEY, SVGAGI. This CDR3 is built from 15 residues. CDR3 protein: CASRLTSGGIYEQYF. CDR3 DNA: TGTGCCAGCAGACTTACTAGCGGGGGTATCTACGAGCAGTACTTC.

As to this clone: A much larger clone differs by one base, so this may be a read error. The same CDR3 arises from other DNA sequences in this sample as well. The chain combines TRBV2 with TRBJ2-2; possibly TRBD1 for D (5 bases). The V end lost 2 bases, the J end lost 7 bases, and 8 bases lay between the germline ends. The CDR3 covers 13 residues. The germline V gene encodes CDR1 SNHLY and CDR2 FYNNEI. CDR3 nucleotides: TGTGCCAGCAGTGAACAGGGCGTCGGGGAGCTGTTTTTT. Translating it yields CASSEQGVGELFF. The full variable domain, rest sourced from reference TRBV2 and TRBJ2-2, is EPEVTQTPSHQVTQMGQEVILRCVPISNHLYFYWYRQILGQKVEFLVSFYNNEISEKSEIFDDQFSVERPDGSNFTLKIRSTKLEDSAMYFCASSEQGVGELFFGEGSRLTVL.

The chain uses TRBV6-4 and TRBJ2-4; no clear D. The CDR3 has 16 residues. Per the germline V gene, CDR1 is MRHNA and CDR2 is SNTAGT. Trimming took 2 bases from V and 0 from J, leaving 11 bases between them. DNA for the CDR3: TGTGCCAGCAGTGACACTACAACACTAGCCAAAAACATTCAGTACTTC. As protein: CASSDTTTLAKNIQYF.

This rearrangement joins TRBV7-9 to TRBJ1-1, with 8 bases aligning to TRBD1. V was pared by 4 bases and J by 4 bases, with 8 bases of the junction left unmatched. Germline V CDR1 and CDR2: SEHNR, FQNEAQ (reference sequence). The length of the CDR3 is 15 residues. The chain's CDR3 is CASSSRTGMGTEAFF. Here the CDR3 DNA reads TGTGCCAGCAGCTCGCGGACAGGGATGGGCACTGAAGCTTTCTTT. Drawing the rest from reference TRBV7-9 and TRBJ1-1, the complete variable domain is DTGVSQNPRHKITKRGQNVTFRCDPISEHNRLYWYRQTLGQGPEFLTYFQNEAQLEKSRLLSDRFSAERPKGSFSTLEIQRTEQGDSAMYLCASSSRTGMGTEAFFGQGTRLTVV.

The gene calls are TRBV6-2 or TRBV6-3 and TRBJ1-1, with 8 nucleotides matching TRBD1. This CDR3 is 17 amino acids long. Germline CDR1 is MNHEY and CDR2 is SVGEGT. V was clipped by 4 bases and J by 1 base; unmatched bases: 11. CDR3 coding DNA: TGTGCCAGCAGTTTACTACCCCCAGGACAGGGGAACACTGAAGCTTTCTTT. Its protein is CASSLLPPGQGNTEAFF.

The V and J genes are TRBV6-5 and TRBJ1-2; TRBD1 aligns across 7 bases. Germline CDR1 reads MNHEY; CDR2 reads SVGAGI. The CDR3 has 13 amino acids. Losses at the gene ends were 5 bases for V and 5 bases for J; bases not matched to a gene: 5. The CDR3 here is CASSPLTGYGYTF. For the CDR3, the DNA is TGTGCCAGCAGTCCCTTGACAGGGTATGGCTACACCTTC.

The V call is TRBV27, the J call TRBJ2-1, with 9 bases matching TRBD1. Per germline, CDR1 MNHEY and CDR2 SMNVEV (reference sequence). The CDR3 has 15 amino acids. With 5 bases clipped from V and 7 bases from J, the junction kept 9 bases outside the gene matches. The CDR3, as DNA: TGTGCCAGCAGTCTTCTCCCCGGGACAGGGAATGAGCAGTTCTTC. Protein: CASSLLPGTGNEQFF.

The CDR3 DNA is TGCGCCAGCAGCCTAGGGACTAGCGGGGGCACAGATACGCAGTATTTT. Translated: CASSLGTSGGTDTQYF. This chain links TRBV4-1 with TRBJ2-3; TRBD2 agrees at 13 bases. Germline values: CDR1 MGHRA, CDR2 YSYEKL. V lost 4 bases to trimming and J lost 1 base; unmatched junction nucleotides: 2. CDR3 length equals 16 residues.

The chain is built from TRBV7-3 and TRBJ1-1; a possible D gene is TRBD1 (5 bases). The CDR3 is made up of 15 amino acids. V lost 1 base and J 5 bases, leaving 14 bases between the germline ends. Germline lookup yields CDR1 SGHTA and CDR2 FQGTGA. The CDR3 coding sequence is TGTGCCAGCAGCTTAAGGGCAGGGCCTAAGACTGAAGCTTTCTTT. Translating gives CASSLRAGPKTEAFF.

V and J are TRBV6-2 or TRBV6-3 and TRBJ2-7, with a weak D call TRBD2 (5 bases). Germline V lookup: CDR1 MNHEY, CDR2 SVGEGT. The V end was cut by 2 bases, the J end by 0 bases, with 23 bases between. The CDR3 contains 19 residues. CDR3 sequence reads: CASSYGGGRSTYLSYEQYF. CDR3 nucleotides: TGTGCCAGCAGTTACGGAGGCGGCAGATCTACCTATCTCTCCTACGAGCAGTACTTC.

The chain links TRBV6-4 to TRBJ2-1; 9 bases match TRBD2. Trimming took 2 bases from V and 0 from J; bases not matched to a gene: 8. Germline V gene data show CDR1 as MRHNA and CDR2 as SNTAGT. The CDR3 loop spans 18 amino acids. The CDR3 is CASSDPNYSGSSYNEQFF. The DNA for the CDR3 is TGTGCCAGCAGTGACCCGAACTATAGCGGGAGCTCCTACAATGAGCAGTTCTTC.

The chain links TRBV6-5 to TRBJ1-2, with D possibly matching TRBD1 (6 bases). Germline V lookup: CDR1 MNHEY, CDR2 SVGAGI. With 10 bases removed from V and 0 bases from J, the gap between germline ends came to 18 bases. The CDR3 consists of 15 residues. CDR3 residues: CATSGQSTTNYGYTF. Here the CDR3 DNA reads TGTGCCACCTCAGGACAGAGCACTACTAACTATGGCTACACCTTC.